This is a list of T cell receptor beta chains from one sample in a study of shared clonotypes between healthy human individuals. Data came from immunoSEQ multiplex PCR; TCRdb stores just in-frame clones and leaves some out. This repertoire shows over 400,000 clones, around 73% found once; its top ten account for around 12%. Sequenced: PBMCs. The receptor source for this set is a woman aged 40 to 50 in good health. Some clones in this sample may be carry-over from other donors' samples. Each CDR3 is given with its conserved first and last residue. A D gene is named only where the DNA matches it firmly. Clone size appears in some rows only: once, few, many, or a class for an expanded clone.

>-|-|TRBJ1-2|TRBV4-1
TGCGCCAGCAGCCAAGACAACGGGGGGAACTATGGCTACACCTTC
CASSQDNGGNYGYTF
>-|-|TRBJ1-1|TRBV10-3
TGTGCCATCAAGCAGGGTGAGAACACTGAAGCTTTCTTT
CAIKQGENTEAFF
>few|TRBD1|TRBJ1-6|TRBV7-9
TGTGCCAGCAGCACCACAGGGGACTCACCCCTCCACTTT
CASSTTGDSPLHF
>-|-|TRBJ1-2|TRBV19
TGTGCCAGTAGTCCTCTACTTGGGGCGGGTGGCTACACCTTC
CASSPLLGAGGYTF
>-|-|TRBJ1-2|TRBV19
TGTGCCAGTAGTTCGTCAGGGGCGGGGTATGGCTACACCTTC
CASSSSGAGYGYTF
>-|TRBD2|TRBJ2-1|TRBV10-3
TGTGCCATCAGTGAACTAGCGGGATACAATGAGCAGTTCTTC
CAISELAGYNEQFF
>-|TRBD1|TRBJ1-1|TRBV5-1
TGCGCCAGCAGCCAACGACAGGGGCAAGGTCGGACTGAAGCTTTCTTT
CASSQRQGQGRTEAFF
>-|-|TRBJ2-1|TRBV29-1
TGCAGCGGTCTGGGTGGGGTCTGGCCTAGCGACTACAATGAGCAGTTCTTC
CSGLGGVWPSDYNEQFF
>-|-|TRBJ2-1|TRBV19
TGTGCCAGTAGTATCCGAGCCAACTCCTACAATGAGCAGTTCTTC
CASSIRANSYNEQFF
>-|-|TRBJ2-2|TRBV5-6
TGTGCCAGCACGCCTGGCACCGGGGAGCTGTTTTTT
CASTPGTGELFF